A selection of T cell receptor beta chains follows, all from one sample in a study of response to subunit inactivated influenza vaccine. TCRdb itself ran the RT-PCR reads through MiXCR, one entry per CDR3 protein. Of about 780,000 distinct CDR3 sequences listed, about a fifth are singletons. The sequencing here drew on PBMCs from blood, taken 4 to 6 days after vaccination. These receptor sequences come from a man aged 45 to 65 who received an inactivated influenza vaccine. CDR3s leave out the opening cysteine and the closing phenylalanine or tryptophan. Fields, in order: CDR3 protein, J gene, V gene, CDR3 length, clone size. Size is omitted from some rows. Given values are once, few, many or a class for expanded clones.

ASSLERRTEF,TRBJ2-1,TRBV7-8,10,NA
SAGLDRSWNEQF,TRBJ2-1,TRBV20-1,12,few
SATTGDSPLH,TRBJ1-6,TRBV20-1,10,NA
ASSSGQAGETQY,TRBJ2-5,TRBV12-3/TRBV12-4,12,few
ASSQTRGGQSYEQY,TRBJ2-7,TRBV12-3/TRBV12-4,14,few
ASSLWLLGGSTEAF,TRBJ1-1,TRBV5-4,14,NA
ASSLEVYDSPTDTQY,TRBJ2-3,TRBV11-1,15,few
ASSQTHYRADRTNYGYT,TRBJ1-2,TRBV4-2,17,few
ATSRPWGGETQY,TRBJ2-5,TRBV15,12,few
SAQETNNSPLH,TRBJ1-6,TRBV20-1,11,few
ASSDTGNSDTQY,TRBJ2-3,TRBV6-4,12,NA
ASSFGSADNRQPQH,TRBJ1-5,TRBV27,14,few
SARARAGETQY,TRBJ2-5,TRBV20-1,11,NA
ASSPGGFSSGANVLT,TRBJ2-6,TRBV11-2,15,few
ASSLMTGGRDTQY,TRBJ2-3,TRBV5-1,13,NA
ASTGQGRAKNIQY,TRBJ2-4,TRBV5-1,13,NA
ASRPDRDSTYEQY,TRBJ2-7,TRBV5-1,13,NA
ASSQRRGPTDTQY,TRBJ2-3,TRBV3-1,13,NA
ASSLEGGAYGYT,TRBJ1-2,TRBV7-9,12,few
ASSFRAGSHEQY,TRBJ2-7,TRBV5-6,12,few
SARDQVSGTYNEQF,TRBJ2-1,TRBV20-1,14,few
ASSLAGTGGIKTQY,TRBJ2-5,TRBV5-5,14,NA
ASSSSTFLYEQY,TRBJ2-7,TRBV12-3/TRBV12-4,12,few
ASMGTSISEQY,TRBJ2-7,TRBV25-1,11,NA
ASSTRLRRTDTQY,TRBJ2-3,TRBV27,13,few
ASSLERSGNQPQH,TRBJ1-5,TRBV12-3/TRBV12-4,13,NA
ASSLTRGGQF,TRBJ2-1,TRBV7-2,10,many
SAPRLAGEFTGELF,TRBJ2-2,TRBV20-1,14,NA
SVEGVGHGYT,TRBJ1-2,TRBV29-1,10,many
ASAVGFSGANVLT,TRBJ2-6,TRBV28,13,NA
SARDTAGVSYNEQF,TRBJ2-1,TRBV20-1,14,NA
ASRKTGLDTQY,TRBJ2-3,TRBV28,11,NA
ASSRDGTNYGYT,TRBJ1-2,TRBV6-2/TRBV6-3,12,few
SATGQAISYNEQF,TRBJ2-1,TRBV20-1,13,NA
ASSSQTGNYGYT,TRBJ1-2,TRBV7-2,12,few
ASSGLAGLGYEQY,TRBJ2-7,TRBV11-2,13,NA
ASSLLHSSLGEQY,TRBJ2-7,TRBV7-9,13,few
ASSLGRSREQY,TRBJ2-7,TRBV28,11,many
SALDGQETQY,TRBJ2-5,TRBV20-1,10,NA
ASSYFPTGISTGELF,TRBJ2-2,TRBV6-5,15,few
ASSSPGPLY,TRBJ2-7,TRBV7-2,9,NA
ASSLNTNTGELF,TRBJ2-2,TRBV5-1,12,few
ASSQELGGPSYEQY,TRBJ2-7,TRBV4-2,14,NA
SASGGSRELF,TRBJ2-2,TRBV20-1,10,few
ASSLMGQPGLYEQY,TRBJ2-7,TRBV7-3,14,NA
ASSTPGQGPNQETQY,TRBJ2-5,TRBV5-1,15,NA
SASGTSGSSYEQY,TRBJ2-7,TRBV20-1,13,many
ASSEYPRQGDTEAF,TRBJ1-1,TRBV5-5,14,few
ASSQGHDTDTQY,TRBJ2-3,TRBV4-2,12,many
ACSPLLSADNEQF,TRBJ2-1,TRBV30,13,NA
ASSLGLAGGQRETQY,TRBJ2-5,TRBV7-9,15,NA